The 27 T cell receptor beta chains reported below all come from one sample, sequenced in a study of blood T cell repertoires in COVID-19. Method: immunoSEQ multiplex PCR; TCRdb's copy keeps in-frame clones and lacks some. This sample has under 30,000 clones, with about nine tenths found just once. Source material: peripheral blood. These receptors all come from a woman older than 75 with active or convalescent COVID-19.

V gene TRBV7-2 combines with J gene TRBJ2-7; 8 nucleotides align to TRBD1. V shed 6 bases and J 4 bases; nucleotides not matched to a gene: 5. Germline loops: CDR1 SGHTA, CDR2 FQGNSA. The CDR3 consists of 13 residues. The CDR3 is CASSSNRGYEQYF. In DNA form, the CDR3 reads TGTGCCAGCAGTTCCAACAGGGGGTACGAGCAGTACTTC.

Written as DNA, the CDR3 is TGTGCCAGCAGTTTAAAACCGCCTGGTGACTACTACGAGCAGTACTTC. This gives the protein CASSLKPPGDYYEQYF. The chain couples TRBV27 to TRBJ2-7; D possibly corresponds to TRBD2 (5 bases). Germline-derived CDR1 and CDR2 are MNHEY and SMNVEV (reference sequence). The CDR3 totals 16 residues. Trimming took off 2 bases at V and 3 bases at J, with 17 bases between the two ends.

The chain is built from TRBV11-2 and TRBJ2-2, with D possibly being TRBD2 (6 bases). CDR1 SGHAT and CDR2 FQNNGV come from the germline V gene. The CDR3 runs to 17 residues. With 2 bases removed from V and 7 bases from J, the gap between germline ends came to 20 bases. The CDR3 region has the DNA TGTGCCAGCAGCTTACCCTCGTGGCTAGCGAGTCACGGGGAGCTGTTTTTT. This codes for CASSLPSWLASHGELFF. Full variable domain (outside the CDR3, taken from reference TRBV11-2 and TRBJ2-2): EAGVAQSPRYKIIEKRQSVAFWCNPISGHATLYWYQQILGQGPKLLIQFQNNGVVDDSQLPKDRFSAERLKGVDSTLKIQPAKLEDSAVYLCASSLPSWLASHGELFFGEGSRLTVL.

This chain joins TRBV18 and TRBJ2-6; D unclear. The CDR3 is made up of 15 amino acids. Germline V CDR1 and CDR2: KGHSH, LQKENI. With 8 bases removed from V and 0 bases from J, the gap between germline ends came to 11 bases. The CDR3 sequence: CASHLTSSGANVLTF. As DNA, the CDR3 is TGTGCCAGCCATCTAACGAGCTCTGGGGCCAACGTCCTGACTTTC.

A few counts support this clone. The CDR3 sequence: CASSLQGARAEAFF. CDR3 coding DNA: TGCGCCAGCAGCTTACAGGGGGCGAGGGCTGAAGCTTTCTTT. The chain employs TRBV5-1 and TRBJ1-1; 9 bases map to TRBD1. The CDR3 totals 14 residues. Trimming removed 2 bases from V and 6 bases from J; junction bases left unmatched: 5. Germline CDR1 reads SGHRS; CDR2 reads YFSETQ.

The genes are TRBV9 and TRBJ1-1; D unresolved. V lost 3 bases to trimming and J lost 8 bases, with 17 bases between them. Germline loops: CDR1 SGDLS, CDR2 YYNGEE. This CDR3 contains 14 residues. The CDR3 sequence is CASSELSAGSEAFF. Written as DNA, the CDR3 is TGTGCCAGCAGCGAACTCTCAGCGGGATCAGAAGCTTTCTTT.

This chain uses TRBV7-8 with TRBJ2-1, with 9 bases lining up with TRBD2. The V gene's germline CDR1 is SGHVS and CDR2 FQNEAQ. Trimming took 4 bases from V and 1 from J; bases not matched to a gene: 14. This CDR3 spans 19 amino acids. This chain's CDR3 is CASSSTGGVAGVSYNEQFF. The DNA of the CDR3 is TGTGCCAGCAGCTCCACCGGAGGCGTAGCGGGGGTTTCCTACAATGAGCAGTTCTTC.

This chain connects TRBV7-3 to TRBJ2-2; D gene ambiguous. Per germline, CDR1 SGHTA and CDR2 FQGTGA. V lost 8 bases and J 1 base, leaving 14 bases between the germline ends. The CDR3 extends over 15 amino acids. CDR3 amino acids: CASESWPGNTGELFF. As DNA, the CDR3 is TGTGCCAGCGAATCGTGGCCGGGGAACACCGGGGAGCTGTTTTTT. Full variable domain (outside the CDR3, taken from reference TRBV7-3 and TRBJ2-2): GAGVSQTPSNKVTEKGKYVELRCDPISGHTALYWYRQSLGQGPEFLIYFQGTGAADDSGLPNDRFFAVRPEGSVSTLKIQRTERGDSAVYLCASESWPGNTGELFFGEGSRLTVL.

This sequence joins TRBV7-2 and TRBJ2-3, with D maybe TRBD2 (5 bases). Trimming pared 2 bases from V and 2 bases from J, leaving 11 bases between. The CDR3 length is 15 residues. Germline V CDR1 and CDR2: SGHTA, FQGNSA. The chain's CDR3 is CASSLTAAPTDTQYF. CDR3 in DNA: TGTGCCAGCAGCTTAACAGCGGCACCCACAGATACGCAGTATTTT.

The chain links TRBV27 to TRBJ2-6; the D gene is possibly TRBD2 (6 bases). CDR1 and CDR2 from the germline V gene are MNHEY and SMNVEV (reference sequence). Trimming removed 4 bases at V and 2 bases at J, with 9 bases between. The CDR3 length is 15 residues. The CDR3, as DNA: TGTGCCAGCAGTTCGGGCGGGACTGGGGCCAACGTCCTGACTTTC. Amino acid sequence: CASSSGGTGANVLTF.

J is TRBJ2-2 and V is TRBV6-6, with D perhaps TRBD1 (5 bases). The V end lost 5 bases, the J end lost 5 bases, and 12 bases lay between the germline ends. The CDR3 runs 14 residues. Germline assignment: CDR1 MNHNY and CDR2 SVGAGI (reference sequence). Written as DNA, the CDR3 is TGTGCCAGCAGTATAACTCAGGGAACCGGGGAGCTGTTTTTT. Its translation: CASSITQGTGELFF.

The chain couples TRBV19 to TRBJ1-4; TRBD1 agrees at 10 bases. This CDR3 has 15 amino acids. The junction had 3 bases not matched to a gene; V was cut back by 1 base and J by 7 bases. Germline loops: CDR1 LNHDA, CDR2 SQIVND (reference sequence). CDR3 region: CASSIGTGGGEKLFF. The CDR3 region has the DNA TGTGCCAGTAGTATAGGGACAGGGGGTGGTGAAAAACTGTTTTTT.

This clone was seen a handful of times. CDR3 bases: TGTGCCAGCAGGCTAGCTGGTTCTACCGGGGAGCTGTTTTTT. It specifies CASRLAGSTGELFF. This chain uses TRBV6-5 with TRBJ2-2; tentative D call: TRBD2 (5 bases). Trimming removed 6 bases from V and 5 bases from J, with 13 bases in between. Germline CDR1 reads MNHEY; CDR2 reads SVGAGI. There are 14 residues in the CDR3.

This clone was picked up one time. The chain links TRBV7-6 to TRBJ2-1; 9 bases line up with TRBD1. The CDR3 is made up of 15 amino acids. V dropped 4 bases and J dropped 3; count of bases not matched to a gene: 4. Germline CDR1 reads SGHVS; CDR2 reads FNYEAQ. CDR3 in DNA: TGTGCCAGCAGCTACGGGACAGGGAACTACAATGAGCAGTTCTTC. Its protein is CASSYGTGNYNEQFF.

This clone was detected a few times. This chain connects TRBV18 to TRBJ1-4; a weak D match, TRBD1 (6 bases). The CDR3 contains 15 residues. Trimming shortened V by 6 bases and J by 5 bases, and 16 bases separated the two germline ends. The germline CDR1 and CDR2 sequences are KGHSH and LQKENI. The CDR3 nucleotides are TGTGCCAGCTCGGAACAGGGTTGGGAGAATGAAAAACTGTTTTTT. As protein: CASSEQGWENEKLFF. The full variable domain, rest sourced from reference TRBV18 and TRBJ1-4, is NAGVMQNPRHLVRRRGQEARLRCSPMKGHSHVYWYRQLPEEGLKFMVYLQKENIIDESGMPKERFSAEFPKEGPSILRIQQVVRGDSAAYFCASSEQGWENEKLFFGSGTQLSVL.

The chain joins TRBV2 to TRBJ2-5; 14 nucleotides agree with TRBD2. This CDR3 has 16 residues. Germline lookup yields CDR1 SNHLY and CDR2 FYNNEI. With V trimmed by 3 bases and J by 7 bases, 7 bases remained unmatched. This CDR3 reads CASSDRTSGGRGTQYF. The CDR3 region has the DNA TGTGCCAGCAGTGACCGGACTAGCGGGGGGCGGGGGACCCAGTACTTC. The full variable domain, rest sourced from reference TRBV2 and TRBJ2-5, is EPEVTQTPSHQVTQMGQEVILRCVPISNHLYFYWYRQILGQKVEFLVSFYNNEISEKSEIFDDQFSVERPDGSNFTLKIRSTKLEDSAMYFCASSDRTSGGRGTQYFGPGTRLLVL.

The gene calls are TRBV29-1 and TRBJ2-1; D is undetermined. CDR3 size: 15 residues. Trimming left V 3 bases short and J 0 bases short, with 12 bases between. Germline CDR1 reads SQVTM; CDR2 reads ANQGSEA. The CDR3 region is CSVDPAESSYNEQFF. CDR3 DNA: TGCAGCGTTGACCCGGCGGAGAGCTCCTACAATGAGCAGTTCTTC.

CDR3 in amino acids: CASSEDFADNEQFF. In nucleotides, the CDR3 is TGTGCCAGCAGTGAGGACTTCGCTGACAATGAGCAGTTCTTC. V usage is TRBV6-2 or TRBV6-3 and J usage is TRBJ2-1, with TRBD2 as a possible D gene (5 bases). Looked up from germline, CDR1 is MNHEY and CDR2 is SVGEGT. There are 14 residues in the CDR3. With 5 bases removed from V and 5 bases from J, the gap between germline ends came to 13 bases.

V and J are TRBV27 and TRBJ2-2; 7 nucleotides align to TRBD1. V lost 3 bases and J lost 5; bases outside the gene matches: 18. This CDR3 region has 19 residues. Germline V gene lookup returns CDR1 MNHEY and CDR2 SMNVEV (reference sequence). The CDR3 region has the DNA TGTGCCAGCAGTTTTGTTAGGGGGCAGTTTTTATTTGGTACCGGGGAGCTGTTTTTT. This gives the protein CASSFVRGQFLFGTGELFF.

The gene calls are TRBV6-1 and TRBJ2-7; 10 nucleotides match TRBD1. The CDR3 runs to 15 residues. J was trimmed by 3 bases and V by 1 base; bases with no gene match: 3. From germline, CDR1 is MNHNS and CDR2 SASEGT. CDR3 sequence (DNA): TGTGCCAGCAGTGAAGGACAGGGGGCATTCTACGAGCAGTACTTC. It encodes CASSEGQGAFYEQYF.

The chain joins TRBV6-5 to TRBJ2-7; no clear D gene. V lost 6 bases to trimming and J lost 2 bases, with 14 bases between them. This CDR3 has 14 amino acids. The germline CDR1 and CDR2 sequences are MNHEY and SVGAGI. CDR3 residues: CASSYTEIAYEQYF. DNA for the CDR3: TGTGCCAGCAGCTATACAGAAATAGCCTACGAGCAGTACTTC.

The rearrangement joins TRBV19 to TRBJ1-5; 8 bases are shared with TRBD1. J gave up 1 base and V 6 bases, and 8 bases lay outside the gene matches. Per germline, CDR1 LNHDA and CDR2 SQIVND (reference sequence). CDR3 size: 16 residues. The CDR3 coding sequence is TGTGCCAGTAGCCTCCAGGGGGCGCGAAGCAATCAGCCCCAGCATTTT. Translated, it gives CASSLQGARSNQPQHF.

The chain employs TRBV2 and TRBJ1-1; D is unresolved. The CDR3 is 13 amino acids. Germline V gene lookup returns CDR1 SNHLY and CDR2 FYNNEI. Trimming cost V 6 bases and J 5 bases, with 13 bases left between them. The CDR3 bases are TGTGCCAGCAGAGGAGGTTATAGGACTGAAGCTTTCTTT. Its translation: CASRGGYRTEAFF.

This rearrangement joins TRBV6-5 to TRBJ1-1, with D perhaps TRBD1 (5 bases). This CDR3 has 14 amino acids. V shed 5 bases and J shed 3 bases, with 13 bases lying between them. Germline CDR1 reads MNHEY; CDR2 reads SVGAGI. The CDR3 DNA reads TGTGCCAGCAGTCGGACGGGGGGGTACACTGAAGCTTTCTTT. Protein sequence: CASSRTGGYTEAFF.

This clone came up a few times. This chain joins TRBV3-1 (or the pseudogene TRBV3-2) and TRBJ1-6; D is possibly TRBD1 (5 bases). The CDR3 spans 16 residues. Deletions cut 4 bases from V and 10 bases from J, with 20 bases between. CDR1 is LGHDT and CDR2 is YNNKEL in the germline V gene (reference sequence). Written as DNA, the CDR3 is TGTGCCAGCAGCCTAACCGGGCAGGGCGAGGACTCACCCCTCCACTTT. Translating gives CASSLTGQGEDSPLHF.

The chain uses TRBV5-6 and TRBJ2-7; D gene uncertain. V lost 4 bases, J lost 3 bases, and 8 bases lay in between. The germline CDR1 and CDR2 sequences are SGHDT and YYEEEE. The CDR3 sequence is 12 residues long. The CDR3 region has the DNA TGTGCCAGCAGCCGAACAGACTACGAGCAGTACTTC. It translates to CASSRTDYEQYF.

This clone was detected once. The rearrangement uses TRBV21-1 and TRBJ2-4; the DNA was not compared with TRBD2, the D call given in the table. TRBV21-1 is a recognized pseudogene. The CDR3 runs to 20 residues. DNA of the CDR3: TGTGCCAGCAGCAAAAACGGTTGGAGACTCCGAAGTTCGGCCAAAAACATTCAGTACTTC. It codes for CASSKNGWRLRSSAKNIQYF.